Shown below are 32 T cell receptor beta chains from a single sample sequenced in a study of STAT5B mutations in CD4+ large granular lymphocyte leukemia. Profiling relied on immunoSEQ multiplex PCR, and the TCRdb table lists in-frame clones only, not all of them. Here the sample spans approximately 1,400 clones, about four fifths being singletons. The sample comprised PBMCs. The receptors come from a man between 65 and 80 years old with CD4+ T-cell large granular lymphocyte leukemia.

The chain carries TRBV7-3 and TRBJ2-5, with 8 bases lining up with TRBD2. This CDR3 comprises 15 residues. V lost 5 bases and J lost 4; bases outside the gene matches: 9. The germline V gene encodes CDR1 SGHTA and CDR2 FQGTGA. The CDR3 DNA sequence: TGTGCCAGCAGCGCGACCGGGACTAGATCAGAGACCCAGTACTTC. This gives the protein CASSATGTRSETQYF.

This clone has only a few counts. The chain employs TRBV7-2 and TRBJ2-1; no firm D call. The CDR3 sequence is 15 residues long. CDR1 is SGHTA and CDR2 is FQGNSA in the germline V gene. V lost 5 bases and J 9 bases, leaving 20 bases between the germline ends. CDR3 DNA sequence: TGTGCCAGCAGCCAACAAGGTACTCCACTTGCTGAGCAGTTCTTC. Amino acids: CASSQQGTPLAEQFF.

The chain combines TRBV27 with TRBJ1-6; TRBD1 might be the D (5 bases). The V end lost 6 bases, the J end lost 7 bases, and 7 bases lay between the germline ends. Germline V gene sequence: CDR1 MNHEY, CDR2 SMNVEV (reference sequence). CDR3 length: 12 amino acids. CDR3 amino acids: CASSRQNSPLHF. In DNA, the CDR3 is TGTGCCAGCAGCCGACAGAATTCACCCCTCCACTTT.

The gene calls are TRBV29-1 and TRBJ2-6; either TRBD1 or TRBD2 may supply D (5 bases each). V gave up 5 bases and J gave up 2 bases, with 13 bases separating them. There are 15 residues in the CDR3. Per germline, CDR1 SQVTM and CDR2 ANQGSEA. The CDR3 DNA reads TGCAGCGTTTCTCCTGGGGGAACTGGGGCCAACGTCCTGACTTTC. This gives the protein CSVSPGGTGANVLTF.

The chain is built from TRBV7-2 and TRBJ2-7, with D tentatively TRBD1 (5 bases). The V end lost 7 bases, the J end lost 2 bases, and 15 bases lay between the germline ends. The CDR3 runs 14 residues. Germline CDR1 SGHTA, CDR2 FQGNSA. As DNA, the CDR3 is TGTGCCAGCAAACCCCCCCCAGGGCCCTACGAGCAGTACGTC. Protein sequence: CASKPPPGPYEQYV.

The chain carries TRBV5-1 and TRBJ2-2, with 9 bases aligning to TRBD1. Germline lookup yields CDR1 SGHRS and CDR2 YFSETQ. The CDR3 consists of 16 residues. V lost 3 bases and J lost 4; bases outside the gene matches: 7. CDR3: CASSSPGQGSTGELFF. CDR3 nucleotide sequence: TGCGCCAGCAGCTCCCCGGGACAGGGATCCACCGGGGAGCTGTTTTTT.

The chain combines TRBV28 with TRBJ1-2, with 7 bases lining up with TRBD1. CDR3 length equals 14 residues. Losses at the gene ends were 3 bases for V and 8 bases for J; bases not matched to a gene: 9. Looked up from germline, CDR1 is MDHEN and CDR2 is SYDVKM. As DNA, the CDR3 is TGTGCCAGCAGTTTCTCCACAGGGGTTGGCGGCTACACCTTC. Its translation: CASSFSTGVGGYTF.

In this sample, this clone turned up once. The V and J genes are TRBV18 and TRBJ2-7; D is possibly TRBD1 or TRBD2 (5 bases each). The length of the CDR3 is 14 residues. CDR1 is KGHSH, CDR2 LQKENI, per germline. V dropped 4 bases and J dropped 5 bases, with 15 bases sitting between them. The DNA for the CDR3 is TGTGCCAGCTCACGGGACGGCGGCTGGGACGAGCAGTACTTC. It specifies CASSRDGGWDEQYF.

The chain joins TRBV11-1 to TRBJ2-3; D is uncertain. The V gene lost 3 bases and the J gene lost 1 base, with 11 bases spanning the gap. Per germline, CDR1 SGHAT and CDR2 FQDESV (reference sequence). The CDR3 length is 15 residues. The CDR3 sequence is CASSFKGARTDTQYF. As DNA, the CDR3 is TGTGCCAGCAGCTTTAAAGGAGCACGCACAGATACGCAGTATTTT.

This sequence joins TRBV27 and TRBJ1-1; D not resolved. The CDR3 runs 13 residues. The V gene's germline CDR1 is MNHEY and CDR2 SMNVEV (reference sequence). V dropped 6 bases and J dropped 6 bases, with 14 bases sitting between them. The CDR3 DNA reads as TGTGCCAGCAGCCGAATTAGGGATTCTGAAGCTTTCTTT. Translating gives CASSRIRDSEAFF.

The chain is built from TRBV11-2 and TRBJ2-3; the D gene is possibly TRBD2 (5 bases). The CDR3 is 14 amino acids. The V and J ends lost 0 bases and 11 bases respectively, with 15 bases between them. CDR1 and CDR2 (germline): SGHAT, FQNNGV. CDR3 in DNA: TGTGCCAGCAGCTTAGAGGTGACTACACAGCTGCAGTATTTT. This encodes CASSLEVTTQLQYF.

The gene calls are TRBV28 and TRBJ1-2; TRBD1 matches 7 bases. CDR3 length: 14 amino acids. The V segment lost 7 bases and the J segment 1 base; nucleotides outside the gene matches: 6. Germline CDR1 and CDR2: MDHEN and SYDVKM. The CDR3 loop is CASTEGTDNYGYTF. The DNA of the CDR3 is TGTGCCAGCACCGAGGGGACAGATAACTATGGCTACACCTTC.

The chain employs TRBV5-1 and TRBJ2-2; a weak D match, TRBD2 (7 bases). Trimming removed 3 bases from V and 6 bases from J, with 18 bases in between. The CDR3 spans 16 residues. The germline gives CDR1 SGHRS, CDR2 YFSETQ. The CDR3 DNA follows: TGCGCCAGCAGCTGGGACGGGGGGCTTAAGGCCGGGGAGCTGTTTTTT. It is translated as CASSWDGGLKAGELFF.

This rearrangement joins TRBV4-3 to TRBJ1-2; D call uncertain. Per germline, CDR1 LGHNA and CDR2 YSLEER. The CDR3 runs to 15 residues. Trimming took 0 bases from V and 2 from J, leaving 10 bases between them. The CDR3 DNA reads as TGCGCCAGCAGCCAAGATTTTTCAGGCAACTATGGCTACACCTTC. It yields the protein CASSQDFSGNYGYTF.

The V and J genes are TRBV6-6 and TRBJ2-1, with D uncertain. CDR1 and CDR2 (germline): MNHNY, SVGAGI (reference sequence). This CDR3 has 15 residues. Trimming removed 2 bases at V and 5 bases at J, with 13 bases between. CDR3: CASSYMVTVNNEQFF. The CDR3 bases are TGTGCCAGCAGTTACATGGTGACTGTGAACAATGAGCAGTTCTTC.

The CDR3 loop reads CSSGGRSSYNEQFF. DNA of the CDR3: TGTTCCTCGGGGGGCCGAAGCTCCTACAATGAGCAGTTCTTC. The chain recombines TRBV2 with TRBJ2-1; D may be TRBD2 (7 bases). The CDR3 is 14 amino acids. From germline, CDR1 is SNHLY and CDR2 FYNNEI. Complete variable domain (other parts from reference TRBV2 and TRBJ2-1): EPEVTQTPSHQVTQMGQEVILRCVPISNHLYFYWYRQILGQKVEFLVSFYNNEISEKSEIFDDQFSVERPDGSNFTLKIRSTKLEDSAMYFCSSGGRSSYNEQFFGPGTRLTVL.

The V call is TRBV5-1, the J call TRBJ2-7, with 10 bases matching TRBD2. The CDR3 loop spans 15 amino acids. Germline V gene sequence: CDR1 SGHRS, CDR2 YFSETQ. J was trimmed by 0 bases and V by 2 bases; bases with no gene match: 2. CDR3 residues: CASSFGTSASYEQYF. CDR3 nucleotides: TGCGCCAGCAGCTTTGGGACTAGCGCCTCCTACGAGCAGTACTTC.

V is TRBV5-1 and J is TRBJ2-2; 7 bases are shared with TRBD1. Germline-derived CDR1 and CDR2 are SGHRS and YFSETQ. V lost 2 bases, J lost 9 bases, and 16 bases stayed unmatched. CDR3 length: 17 residues. The CDR3 spells CASSLLGDSDIGRELFF. The DNA of the CDR3 is TGCGCCAGCAGCTTACTCGGGGACAGTGACATTGGGAGGGAGCTGTTTTTT.

In DNA, the CDR3 is TGTGCCTGGAAGAAGGCAGATACGCAGTATTTT. The encoded protein is CAWKKADTQYF. The chain is built from TRBV30 and TRBJ2-3, with D uncertain. The CDR3 is 11 residues long. From germline, CDR1 is GTSNPN and CDR2 SVGIG (reference sequence). Trimming removed 4 bases at V and 4 bases at J, with 6 bases between.

This clone was seen a single time. The chain couples TRBV5-8 to TRBJ2-5, with 13 positions matching TRBD2. CDR1 is SGHTS and CDR2 is YDEGEE in the germline V gene. V was pared by 4 bases and J by 3 bases, with 3 bases of the junction left unmatched. The CDR3 length is 15 residues. The CDR3 is CASSAGLAGKETQYF. CDR3 DNA sequence: TGTGCCAGCAGCGCGGGACTAGCGGGGAAAGAGACCCAGTACTTC.

The chain couples TRBV6-5 to TRBJ1-2; TRBD1 aligns across 9 bases. Germline lookup yields CDR1 MNHEY and CDR2 SVGAGI. The V segment lost 5 bases and the J segment 7 bases; nucleotides outside the gene matches: 5. The CDR3 sequence is 13 residues long. CDR3 nucleotides: TGTGCCAGCAGTCAGACGACAGGGGGTGGCTACACCTTC. Its translation: CASSQTTGGGYTF.

The chain couples TRBV4-1 to TRBJ2-7, with 8 nucleotides matching TRBD1. The CDR3 is 13 amino acids. From germline, CDR1 is MGHRA and CDR2 YSYEKL. Losses at the gene ends were 0 bases for V and 10 bases for J; bases not matched to a gene: 5. The CDR3 DNA is TGCGCCAGCAGCCAAGACTCAGGGGGCGAACAGTACTTC. Amino acid sequence: CASSQDSGGEQYF.

The chain uses TRBV4-2 and TRBJ2-6; 11 bases align to TRBD2. J lost 2 bases, V lost 0 bases, and 12 bases had no gene match. CDR1 is LGHNA, CDR2 YNFKEQ, per germline. CDR3 length equals 21 residues. This CDR3 reads CASSQDLSPLAGVPGANVLTF. The CDR3 DNA sequence: TGTGCCAGCAGCCAAGATCTCTCGCCACTAGCGGGAGTTCCTGGGGCCAACGTCCTGACTTTC.

The table lists this clone with a count of one. V and J are TRBV5-4 and TRBJ1-2; D gene ambiguous. Germline V gives CDR1 SGHNT, CDR2 YYREEE (reference sequence). The CDR3 has 14 residues. The V end was cut by 4 bases, the J end by 6 bases, with 16 bases between. The CDR3 DNA reads as TGTGCCAGCAGCGGCCAACCTCAATGGGATGGCTACACCTTC. This sequence encodes CASSGQPQWDGYTF.

The V call is TRBV6-1, the J call TRBJ2-7; the D gene is possibly TRBD2 (7 bases). CDR1 and CDR2 (germline): MNHNS, SASEGT. CDR3 length: 15 amino acids. Trimming took 7 bases from V and 2 from J, leaving 18 bases between them. Here the CDR3 reads CASTPRGGGAYEQYF. As DNA, the CDR3 is TGTGCCAGCACCCCGAGGGGGGGCGGAGCCTACGAGCAGTACTTC.

J is TRBJ2-5 and V is TRBV27; D call uncertain. With 3 bases removed from V and 1 base from J, the gap between germline ends came to 6 bases. CDR1 and CDR2 from the germline V gene are MNHEY and SMNVEV (reference sequence). The CDR3 sequence is 13 residues long. The CDR3 reads CASSFSRQETQYF. DNA for the CDR3: TGTGCCAGCAGTTTTTCCCGCCAAGAGACCCAGTACTTC.

This clone was seen more than once but under ten times. CDR3 in amino acids: CASSYHQGNQPQHF. For the CDR3, the DNA is TGTGCCAGCAGTTATCACCAGGGGAATCAGCCCCAGCATTTT. The chain recombines TRBV6-6 with TRBJ1-5, with D possibly matching TRBD1 (6 bases). CDR1 and CDR2 from the germline V gene are MNHNY and SVGAGI (reference sequence). This CDR3 spans 14 amino acids. V was cut by 3 bases and J by 4 bases, with 10 bases left in between.

The V gene is TRBV9, the J gene TRBJ2-7, with D maybe TRBD1 (5 bases). Germline V gene lookup returns CDR1 SGDLS and CDR2 YYNGEE. Deletions cut 0 bases from V and 4 bases from J, with 11 bases between. This CDR3 has 14 residues. CDR3 nucleotides: TGTGCCAGCAGCGTAGAGTGGGGCGCGTACGAGCAGTACTTC. Translation gives CASSVEWGAYEQYF.

This chain joins TRBV5-5 and TRBJ1-1, with D possibly TRBD1 on 5 matching bases. The CDR3 is 16 amino acids. CDR1 is SGHKS and CDR2 is YYEKEE in the germline V gene (reference sequence). V shed 5 bases and J shed 1 base, with 18 bases lying between them. The CDR3 protein is CASSKDTYRGNTEAFF. Written as DNA, the CDR3 is TGTGCCAGCAGTAAGGACACATATAGGGGGAACACTGAAGCTTTCTTT.

V gene TRBV11-2 combines with J gene TRBJ1-1; a possible D gene is TRBD1 (6 bases). The V end was cut by 5 bases, the J end by 4 bases, with 14 bases between. The CDR3 has 14 amino acids. CDR1 and CDR2 (germline): SGHAT, FQNNGV. DNA of the CDR3: TGTGCCAGCAGCAGAAGTAGGGGGAGCACTGAAGCTTTCTTT. Its protein product is CASSRSRGSTEAFF.

The CDR3 loop is CASSRDNEQFF. For the CDR3, the DNA is TGCGCCAGCAGCCGAGACAATGAGCAGTTCTTC. The V and J genes are TRBV4-1 and TRBJ2-1; D gene uncertain. The V gene lost 4 bases and the J gene lost 5 bases, with 3 bases spanning the gap. Germline V lookup: CDR1 MGHRA, CDR2 YSYEKL. This CDR3 is built from 11 residues.

The rearrangement links TRBV21-1 to TRBJ2-7; the D call in the table, TRBD2, was not verified against the DNA. TRBV21-1 is designated a pseudogene. The CDR3 sequence is 16 residues long. The CDR3 spells CASSSQLAGRSYEQYV. The CDR3 nucleotides read TGTGCCAGCAGCTCCCAACTAGCGGGGCGCTCCTACGAGCAGTACGTC.